A single sample gave rise to the 7 T cell receptor beta chains below, sequenced in a study of cytomegalovirus exposure and HLA in healthy donors. It was with 60 Vbeta and 13 Jbeta primers that the PCR ran. Assay: immunoSEQ multiplex PCR; the TCRdb copy retains only in-frame clones and omits some. The table shows fewer than 95,000 clones, with approximately 81% occurring only once. Source material: PBMCs. Receptor source: a man between 40 and 49 years old in good health and CMV-seropositive.

The rearrangement links TRBV5-1 to TRBJ2-7; TRBD2 matches 8 bases. With 0 bases clipped from V and 3 bases from J, the junction kept 2 bases outside the gene matches. Germline CDR1 SGHRS, CDR2 YFSETQ. The length of the CDR3 is 14 residues. CDR3 nucleotides: TGCGCCAGCAGCTTGGACGGGAGGGGCTACGAGCAGTACTTC. Translated, it gives CASSLDGRGYEQYF. The full variable domain, with the rest looked up from reference TRBV5-1 and TRBJ2-7, is KAGVTQTPRYLIKTRGQQVTLSCSPISGHRSVSWYQQTPGQGLQFLFEYFSETQRNKGNFPGRFSGRQFSNSRSEMNVSTLELGDSALYLCASSLDGRGYEQYFGPGTRLTVT.

The J gene is TRBJ2-7, the V gene TRBV4-1; a possible D gene is TRBD2 (5 bases). Germline V gene sequence: CDR1 MGHRA, CDR2 YSYEKL. CDR3 length equals 15 residues. V was pared by 1 base and J by 3 bases, with 13 bases between. As DNA, the CDR3 is TGCGCCAGCAGCCAAGTAAGTAGCGCCATCTACGAGCAGTACTTC. Translated: CASSQVSSAIYEQYF.

The chain uses TRBV14 and TRBJ2-7, with D perhaps matching TRBD1 (6 bases). The germline CDR1 and CDR2 sequences are SGHDN and FVKESK. Trimming shortened V by 5 bases and J by 6 bases, and 17 bases separated the two germline ends. The CDR3 contains 14 residues. CDR3 DNA sequence: TGTGCCAGCAGCTCAGTCAGGGGAACTAGCGAGCAGTACTTC. Residues: CASSSVRGTSEQYF.

J is TRBJ2-3 and V is TRBV1; the tabulated D call, TRBD2, remains unverified against the DNA. TRBV1 has pseudogene status. The CDR3 spans 19 residues. CDR3 region: CTSSPLRLAGGPLTDTQYF. The CDR3 nucleotides read TGCACCAGCAGCCCCCTCAGACTAGCGGGAGGGCCCTTGACAGATACGCAGTATTTT.

The chain employs TRBV6-5 and TRBJ2-1, with TRBD2 matching 10 bases. CDR3 length: 16 amino acids. With V trimmed by 0 bases and J by 9 bases, 8 bases remained unmatched. Germline V gene lookup returns CDR1 MNHEY and CDR2 SVGAGI. The CDR3 nucleotides are TGTGCCAGCAGTTACTCAGGCCCAGCGGGAGGGAGTGAGCAGTTCTTC. Protein: CASSYSGPAGGSEQFF.

This chain uses TRBV2 with TRBJ2-1, with 10 bases that match TRBD2. V gave up 7 bases and J gave up 3 bases; unmatched junction bases: 6. Germline V gene data show CDR1 as SNHLY and CDR2 as FYNNEI. The CDR3 totals 15 residues. CDR3 in DNA: TGTGCCAGCAAGGGGGGACTAGCGAGCTACAATGAGCAGTTCTTC. This codes for CASKGGLASYNEQFF.

V gene TRBV28 combines with J gene TRBJ2-1, with D uncertain. Trimming stripped 3 bases from V and 7 bases from J, with 7 bases between. Looked up from germline, CDR1 is MDHEN and CDR2 is SYDVKM. The CDR3 has 12 residues. CDR3 bases: TGTGCCAGCAGTTTTGGCCAGAATGAGCAGTTCTTC. Translated, it gives CASSFGQNEQFF.